The subject of this entry is one T cell receptor beta chain. In the study's own analysis: Amplifying reference gene primers gave estimates of nucleated cell counts. The assay was immunoSEQ multiplex PCR, and TCRdb's table has in-frame clones only and misses some. V and J calls and clone size are as listed in that table; D and trimming were resolved from the DNA. The data show 130,000 to 150,000 clones, more than 80% seen once. The data are from a study of blood T cell repertoires in COVID-19. Turning to the study itself: Sites in the United States, Italy and Spain provided acute and convalescent COVID-19 samples. Sources were T cells, B-cell-depleted T cells, or PBMCs; the material itself was cDNA or gDNA.

Enrolment of Seattle patients took place during active infection, and they were followed longitudinally. Germline CDR1 and CDR2: LNHDA and SQIVND (reference sequence). The CDR3 contains 12 residues. V dropped 11 bases and J dropped 4 bases, with 12 bases sitting between them. J is TRBJ1-5 and V is TRBV19, with D tentatively TRBD1 (6 bases). The TCR was taken from a man younger than 35 with COVID-19, enrolled during active disease. Sample: peripheral blood. CDR3 nucleotide sequence: TGTGCCGGAAACACAGGGAATCAGCCCCAGCATTTT. It translates to CAGNTGNQPQHF.